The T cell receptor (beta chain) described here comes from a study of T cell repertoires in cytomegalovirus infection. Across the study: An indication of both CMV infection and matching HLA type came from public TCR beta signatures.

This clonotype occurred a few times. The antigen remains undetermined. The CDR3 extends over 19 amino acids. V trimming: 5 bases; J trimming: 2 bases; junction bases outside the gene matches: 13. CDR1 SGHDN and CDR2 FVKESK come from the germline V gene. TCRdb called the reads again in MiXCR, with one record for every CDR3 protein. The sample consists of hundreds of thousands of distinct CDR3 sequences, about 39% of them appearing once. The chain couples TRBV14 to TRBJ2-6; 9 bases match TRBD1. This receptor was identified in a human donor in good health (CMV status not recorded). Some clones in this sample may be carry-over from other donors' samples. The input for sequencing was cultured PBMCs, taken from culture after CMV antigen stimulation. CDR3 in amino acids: CASSSQQGAHWTGANVLTF. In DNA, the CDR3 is TGTGCCAGCAGCTCACAACAGGGGGCGCACTGGACTGGGGCCAACGTCCTGACTTTC.